This is a list of T cell receptor beta chains from one sample in a study of blood T cell repertoires in COVID-19. Profiled with immunoSEQ multiplex PCR; TCRdb holds only in-frame clones, not every one. The sample includes 350,000 to 400,000 clones, just over 90% of them seen just once. The source material was PBMCs or T cells enriched from blood (not recorded which). These receptors all come from a woman aged 35 to 49 who had been exposed to COVID-19. Both conserved end residues are part of each CDR3. Each record gives: clone size, J gene, V gene, CDR3 length, D gene, CDR3 DNA, CDR3 protein. D genes are given only for firm matches. For some rows the clone size is stated as once, few or many, or as a class when expanded; others skip it.

clone_size: .; j_call: TRBJ1-5; v_call: TRBV9; cdr3_length: 17; d_call: TRBD1; cdr3_nt: TGTGCCAGCAGCGCTGGGACAGGGCGGGGGAGCAATCAGCCCCAGCATTTT; cdr3_aa: CASSAGTGRGSNQPQHF
clone_size: .; j_call: TRBJ2-7; v_call: TRBV19; cdr3_length: 14; d_call: TRBD1; cdr3_nt: TGTGCCAGTAGTCGACAGGGTAGGAGCAACGAGCAGTACTTC; cdr3_aa: CASSRQGRSNEQYF
clone_size: .; j_call: TRBJ2-1; v_call: TRBV28; cdr3_length: 18; d_call: .; cdr3_nt: TGTGCCAGCAGCTCCCGAGGGGGGGGAGGACAGGGTCTAGATGAGCAGTTCTTC; cdr3_aa: CASSSRGGGGQGLDEQFF
clone_size: once; j_call: TRBJ1-1; v_call: TRBV4-3; cdr3_length: 15; d_call: .; cdr3_nt: TGCGCCAGCAGCCAGTATACCCAGGCGAACACTGAAGCTTTCTTT; cdr3_aa: CASSQYTQANTEAFF
clone_size: .; j_call: TRBJ2-7; v_call: TRBV7-2; cdr3_length: 15; d_call: TRBD1; cdr3_nt: TGTGCCAGCAGCTTAGCAGGACAGGGCCTATACGAGCAGTACTTC; cdr3_aa: CASSLAGQGLYEQYF
clone_size: few; j_call: TRBJ1-1; v_call: TRBV5-4; cdr3_length: 15; d_call: .; cdr3_nt: TGTGCCAGCAGCTCGGGACTAGATAGGACGGCTGAAGCTTTCTTT; cdr3_aa: CASSSGLDRTAEAFF
clone_size: .; j_call: TRBJ1-1; v_call: TRBV3-1/TRBV3-2; cdr3_length: 15; d_call: .; cdr3_nt: TGTGCCAGCAGCCCAAAACCTGTAGCGAACACTGAAGCTTTCTTT; cdr3_aa: CASSPKPVANTEAFF
clone_size: .; j_call: TRBJ1-5; v_call: TRBV29-1; cdr3_length: 12; d_call: .; cdr3_nt: TGCAGCGTTGGAGGGAACAGTCAGCCCCAGCATTTT; cdr3_aa: CSVGGNSQPQHF
clone_size: .; j_call: TRBJ2-7; v_call: TRBV5-1; cdr3_length: 15; d_call: TRBD1; cdr3_nt: TGCGCCAGCAGCTTACGATCGACAGGGTCCTACGAGCAGTACTTC; cdr3_aa: CASSLRSTGSYEQYF
clone_size: .; j_call: TRBJ1-1; v_call: TRBV19; cdr3_length: 15; d_call: .; cdr3_nt: TGTGCCAGTAGTCTGGAGACAGTGATGAACACTGAAGCTTTCTTT; cdr3_aa: CASSLETVMNTEAFF
clone_size: once; j_call: TRBJ1-2; v_call: TRBV5-1; cdr3_length: 12; d_call: .; cdr3_nt: TGCGCCAGCAGCTCCCTAAACTATGGCTACACCTTC; cdr3_aa: CASSSLNYGYTF
clone_size: .; j_call: TRBJ1-2; v_call: TRBV6-2/TRBV6-3; cdr3_length: 14; d_call: .; cdr3_nt: TGTGCCAGCAGTTACGCAGGGATTAACTATGGCTACACCTTC; cdr3_aa: CASSYAGINYGYTF
clone_size: .; j_call: TRBJ1-5; v_call: TRBV18; cdr3_length: 13; d_call: .; cdr3_nt: TGTGCCAGCTCACCACCTTTGGGCCAGCCCCAGCATTTT; cdr3_aa: CASSPPLGQPQHF
clone_size: .; j_call: TRBJ2-1; v_call: TRBV24-1; cdr3_length: 16; d_call: .; cdr3_nt: TGTGCCACCAGTGCTTCATGGGGCAGGGGCTACAATGAGCAGTTCTTC; cdr3_aa: CATSASWGRGYNEQFF
clone_size: few; j_call: TRBJ2-2; v_call: TRBV29-1; cdr3_length: 13; d_call: .; cdr3_nt: TGCAGCGCCCGGACAGATAACACCGGGGAGCTGTTTTTT; cdr3_aa: CSARTDNTGELFF
clone_size: .; j_call: TRBJ2-3; v_call: TRBV24-1; cdr3_length: 15; d_call: TRBD1; cdr3_nt: TGTGCCACCAGTGATCGGGACAGTAGCACAGATACGCAGTATTTT; cdr3_aa: CATSDRDSSTDTQYF
clone_size: .; j_call: TRBJ1-1; v_call: TRBV5-1; cdr3_length: 13; d_call: .; cdr3_nt: TGCGCCAGCAGCCGTAATGCCGACAGAGAAGCTTTCTTT; cdr3_aa: CASSRNADREAFF
clone_size: .; j_call: TRBJ1-4; v_call: TRBV5-4; cdr3_length: 14; d_call: TRBD1; cdr3_nt: TGTGCCAGCAGCTCCGACAGGGCTAATGAAAAACTGTTTTTT; cdr3_aa: CASSSDRANEKLFF